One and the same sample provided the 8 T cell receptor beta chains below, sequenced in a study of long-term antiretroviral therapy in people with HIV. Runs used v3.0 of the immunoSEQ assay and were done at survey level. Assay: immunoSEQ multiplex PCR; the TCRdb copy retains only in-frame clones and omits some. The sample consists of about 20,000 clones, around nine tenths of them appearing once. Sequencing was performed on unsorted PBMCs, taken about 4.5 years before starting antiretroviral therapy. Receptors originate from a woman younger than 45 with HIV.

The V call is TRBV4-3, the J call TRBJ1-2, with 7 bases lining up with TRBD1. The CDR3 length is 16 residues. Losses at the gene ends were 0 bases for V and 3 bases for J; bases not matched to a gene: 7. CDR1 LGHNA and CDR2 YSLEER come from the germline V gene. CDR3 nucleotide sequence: TGCGCCAGCAGCCAAGACCTGGACAGGCCCTACTATGGCTACACCTTC. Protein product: CASSQDLDRPYYGYTF.

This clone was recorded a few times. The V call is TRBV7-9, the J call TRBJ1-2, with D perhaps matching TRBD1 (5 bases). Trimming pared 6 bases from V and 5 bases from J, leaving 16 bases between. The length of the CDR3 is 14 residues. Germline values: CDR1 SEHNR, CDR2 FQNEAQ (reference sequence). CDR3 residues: CASSSVSGGYGYTF. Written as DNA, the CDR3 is TGTGCCAGCAGTTCTGTCTCGGGGGGATATGGCTACACCTTC.

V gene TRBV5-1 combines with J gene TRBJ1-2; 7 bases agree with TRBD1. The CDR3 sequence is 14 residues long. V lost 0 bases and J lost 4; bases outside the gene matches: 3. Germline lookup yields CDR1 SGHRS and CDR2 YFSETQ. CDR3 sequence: CASSLEQGTYGYTF. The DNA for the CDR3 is TGCGCCAGCAGCTTGGAACAGGGGACCTATGGCTACACCTTC.

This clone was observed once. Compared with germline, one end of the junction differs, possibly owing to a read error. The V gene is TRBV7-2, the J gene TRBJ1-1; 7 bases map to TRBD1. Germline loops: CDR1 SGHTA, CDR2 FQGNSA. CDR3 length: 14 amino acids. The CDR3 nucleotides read TGTGCCGGCAGCTCCCGGGACAGGAACACTGAAGCTTTCTTT. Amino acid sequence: CAGSSRDRNTEAFF.

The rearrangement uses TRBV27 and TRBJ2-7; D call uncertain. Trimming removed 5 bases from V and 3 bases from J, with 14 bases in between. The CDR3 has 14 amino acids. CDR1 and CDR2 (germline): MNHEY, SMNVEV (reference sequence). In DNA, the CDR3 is TGTGCCAGCAGTCTCAACCGGGCCAACTACGAGCAGTACTTC. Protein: CASSLNRANYEQYF.

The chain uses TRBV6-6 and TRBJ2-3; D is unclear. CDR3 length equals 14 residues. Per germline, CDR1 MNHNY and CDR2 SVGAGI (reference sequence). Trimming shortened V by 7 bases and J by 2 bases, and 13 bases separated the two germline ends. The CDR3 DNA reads TGTGCCAGCACTGCCGGGCGGACCACAGATACGCAGTATTTT. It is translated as CASTAGRTTDTQYF.

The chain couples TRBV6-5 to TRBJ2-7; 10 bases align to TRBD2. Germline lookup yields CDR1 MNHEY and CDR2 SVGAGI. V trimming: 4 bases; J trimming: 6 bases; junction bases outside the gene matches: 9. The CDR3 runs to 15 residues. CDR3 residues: CASSWIAGGASEQYF. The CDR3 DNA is TGTGCCAGCAGTTGGATAGCGGGGGGAGCCTCCGAGCAGTACTTC.

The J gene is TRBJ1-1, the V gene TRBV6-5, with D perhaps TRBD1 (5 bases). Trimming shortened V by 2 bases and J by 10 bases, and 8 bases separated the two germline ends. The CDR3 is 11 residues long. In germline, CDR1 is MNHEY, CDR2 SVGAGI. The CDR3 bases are TGTGCCAGCAGTTACCAGGGCACAGCTTTCTTT. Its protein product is CASSYQGTAFF.